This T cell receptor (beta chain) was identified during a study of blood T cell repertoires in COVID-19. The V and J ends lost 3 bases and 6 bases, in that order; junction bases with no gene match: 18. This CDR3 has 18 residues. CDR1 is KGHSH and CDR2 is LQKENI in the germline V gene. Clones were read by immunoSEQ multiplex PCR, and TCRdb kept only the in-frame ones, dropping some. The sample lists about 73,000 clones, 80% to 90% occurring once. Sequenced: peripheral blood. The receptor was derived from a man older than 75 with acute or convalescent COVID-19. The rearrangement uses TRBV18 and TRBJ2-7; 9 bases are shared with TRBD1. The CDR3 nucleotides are TGTGCCAGCTCACCCCGGTATCCCCGGGACAGGGTGATTGCCGAGCAGTACTTC. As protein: CASSPRYPRDRVIAEQYF.